The clone carrying this T cell receptor (beta chain) was seen at least ten times. This entry belongs to a study of T-cell reconstitution after alpha-beta-depleted transplantation in children. During its preparation, the TCRbeta library received unique molecular identifiers. TCRdb analysed the PCR reads with MiXCR anew, one entry per CDR3 protein. Seen here are some 240,000 distinct CDR3 sequences, about 12% observed once, and the top ten hold roughly 2.6%. This sequence originates from a human donor who donated a stem cell graft to a child with acute lymphoblastic leukemia. Sequencing used PBMCs from the stem cell graft donor, obtained from the stem cell graft.

In nucleotides, the CDR3 is TGTGCCACTTCAGATTCCTCCTACAATGAGCAGTTCTTC. Protein product: CATSDSSYNEQFF. This chain links TRBV10-3 with TRBJ2-1; no definite D call. The germline V gene has CDR1 ENHRY and CDR2 SYGVKD. Trimming left V 10 bases short and J 0 bases short, with 10 bases between. The CDR3 has 13 residues.